This T cell receptor (beta chain) was sequenced for a study of blood T cell repertoires in COVID-19. The data were produced by immunoSEQ multiplex PCR, yet TCRdb's version contains in-frame clones alone and is incomplete. This sample has fewer than 250,000 clones; approximately 85% occur once, and the top ten carry 4%. The V gene's germline CDR1 is KGHSH and CDR2 LQKENI. With V trimmed by 5 bases and J by 4 bases, 9 bases remained unmatched. This CDR3 has 16 residues. The sample comprised peripheral blood. The rearrangement uses TRBV18 and TRBJ2-1, with 9 bases aligning to TRBD2. The receptor's source is a man aged 45-65 years with acute or convalescent COVID-19. The CDR3 region has the DNA TGTGCCAGCTCAGCCAATCGGCTAGCGGGGTACAATGAGCAGTTCTTC. As protein: CASSANRLAGYNEQFF.